The 20 T cell receptor beta chains listed next were all sequenced from one sample in a study of blood T cells in healthy people across ages. With a J-beta primer mix and a sample-barcoded 5' primer, a second PCR ran roughly 7 to 11 cycles. TCRdb reprocessed the 5' RACE reads with MiXCR, giving one entry per CDR3 protein. This table holds some 730,000 distinct CDR3 sequences, about a fifth found once. The sequencing input was blood. The receptors stem from a man between 65 and 80 years old in good health.

This clonotype was picked up a small number of times. The genes are TRBV20-1 and TRBJ2-1, with TRBD2 identical over 9 bases. This CDR3 spans 14 amino acids. J lost 3 bases, V lost 3 bases, and 3 bases had no gene match. Germline lookup yields CDR1 DFQATT and CDR2 SNEGSKA (reference sequence). This CDR3 is CSARTSGYYNEQFF. CDR3 nucleotides: TGCAGTGCTAGGACTAGCGGTTACTACAATGAGCAGTTCTTC.

The rearrangement links TRBV5-1 to TRBJ1-6; 9 positions agree with TRBD1. V lost 3 bases and J lost 9; bases outside the gene matches: 7. The germline CDR1 and CDR2 sequences are SGHRS and YFSETQ. CDR3 length equals 15 residues. This CDR3 is CASSSTGTGISPLHF. The CDR3 bases are TGCGCCAGCAGCTCAACCGGGACAGGGATTTCACCCCTCCACTTT.

The J gene is TRBJ2-7, the V gene TRBV2; 11 positions agree with TRBD2. The CDR3 loop spans 14 amino acids. The V and J ends lost 6 bases and 4 bases, in that order; junction bases with no gene match: 5. Germline CDR1 SNHLY, CDR2 FYNNEI. The CDR3 is CASRPGLADYEQYF. CDR3 in DNA: TGTGCCAGCAGACCGGGACTAGCGGATTACGAGCAGTACTTC. Drawing the rest from reference TRBV2 and TRBJ2-7, the complete variable domain is EPEVTQTPSHQVTQMGQEVILRCVPISNHLYFYWYRQILGQKVEFLVSFYNNEISEKSEIFDDQFSVERPDGSNFTLKIRSTKLEDSAMYFCASRPGLADYEQYFGPGTRLTVT.

This clonotype was seen only a few times. The DNA of the CDR3 is TGTGCCAGCAGTTTTGGGGCCGTAGAAAAACTGTTTTTT. Its protein product is CASSFGAVEKLFF. This chain links TRBV12-3 or TRBV12-4 with TRBJ1-4, with a tentative D call TRBD1 (5 bases). The CDR3 runs 13 residues. Trimming shortened V by 3 bases and J by 8 bases, and 10 bases separated the two germline ends.

The chain has TRBV5-6 and TRBJ2-4; the D gene could be TRBD1 or TRBD2 (5 bases each). Trimming took off 4 bases at V and 8 bases at J, with 19 bases between the two ends. The CDR3 is made up of 15 amino acids. Germline V gene data show CDR1 as SGHDT and CDR2 as YYEEEE. The CDR3 DNA sequence: TGTGCCAGCAGCCTGCTTGGTAGGCGAGGGGACATTCAGTACTTC. Translation gives CASSLLGRRGDIQYF. The whole variable domain, remainder taken from reference TRBV5-6 and TRBJ2-4, is DAGVTQSPTHLIKTRGQQVTLRCSPKSGHDTVSWYQQALGQGPQFIFQYYEEEERQRGNFPDRFSGHQFPNYSSELNVNALLLGDSALYLCASSLLGRRGDIQYFGAGTRLSVL.

This clonotype has a handful of counts. One base away lies a much larger clone, so this may be a sequencing read error. The chain has TRBV20-1 and TRBJ1-4, with TRBD1 as a possible D gene (5 bases). Trimming pared 5 bases from V and 7 bases from J, leaving 17 bases between. Germline CDR1 DFQATT, CDR2 SNEGSKA (reference sequence). CDR3 length: 14 amino acids. The CDR3 DNA reads TGCAGTGCTCGAGTCAGGGCAGTCGGTGAAAAACTGTTTTTT. Translated, it gives CSARVRAVGEKLFF.

The chain employs TRBV5-1 and TRBJ2-4, with 7 bases matching TRBD1. The CDR3 runs to 17 residues. With 5 bases clipped from V and 1 base from J, the junction kept 12 bases outside the gene matches. Germline loops: CDR1 SGHRS, CDR2 YFSETQ. The CDR3, as DNA: TGCGCCAGCAGGCCGACAGGGCTGAGATGGGCCAAAAACATTCAGTACTTC. Protein product: CASRPTGLRWAKNIQYF.

The J gene is TRBJ2-1, the V gene TRBV14; D unresolved. The CDR3 is 16 amino acids. V was pared by 1 base and J by 2 bases, with 12 bases between. CDR1 and CDR2 (germline): SGHDN, FVKESK. CDR3 sequence: CASSQVKLDTYNEQFF. CDR3 DNA: TGTGCCAGCAGCCAAGTTAAACTCGATACCTACAATGAGCAGTTCTTC.

The rearrangement joins TRBV29-1 to TRBJ2-1; D possibly matches TRBD1 or TRBD2 (6 bases each). V dropped 7 bases and J dropped 7 bases, with 26 bases sitting between them. There are 16 residues in the CDR3. Germline V CDR1 and CDR2: SQVTM, ANQGSEA. The CDR3 region has the DNA TGCAGCGCCGACAGGCTCCCCCGGGGGTTGGCAAATGAGCAGTTCTTC. The encoded protein is CSADRLPRGLANEQFF.

The chain has TRBV7-9 and TRBJ1-1, with D tentatively TRBD1 (6 bases). Trimming left V 2 bases short and J 5 bases short, with 12 bases between. The CDR3 has 14 amino acids. The V gene's germline CDR1 is SEHNR and CDR2 FQNEAQ (reference sequence). The CDR3 DNA follows: TGTGCCAGCAGCTTAACCGGGACATTAACTGAAGCTTTCTTT. Protein: CASSLTGTLTEAFF.

This clonotype was detected a few times. For the CDR3, the DNA is TGTGCCAGCAGTTACGGTCGTGAGGCGCGGGAGCAGTTCTTC. This sequence encodes CASSYGREAREQFF. The chain carries TRBV7-8 and TRBJ2-5; no clear D gene. The DNA end lines up better with TRBJ2-1; the J call may be wrong. This CDR3 spans 14 amino acids. Looked up from germline, CDR1 is SGHVS and CDR2 is FQNEAQ.

About this clonotype itself: Compared with germline, one end of the junction differs, possibly owing to a read error. The chain is built from TRBV24-1 and TRBJ1-1; TRBD1 matches 10 bases. Germline-derived CDR1 and CDR2 are KGHDR and SFDVKD. CDR3 length: 15 residues. CDR3 DNA: TGTGCCACCAGTGACCCGACAGGGGGCAGGTCTGATGCTTTCTTT. The encoded protein is CATSDPTGGRSDAFF.

The chain carries TRBV12-3 or TRBV12-4 and TRBJ1-1, with D unresolved. Between the trimmed V and J ends, which lost 8 bases and 0 bases, there was a span of 10 bases. The CDR3 runs 13 residues. This CDR3 reads CASGPAMNTEAFF. CDR3 sequence (DNA): TGTGCCAGCGGCCCGGCTATGAACACTGAAGCTTTCTTT.

The gene calls are TRBV7-2 and TRBJ1-5; D remains unclear. Germline V gene sequence: CDR1 SGHTA, CDR2 FQGNSA. The V and J ends lost 8 bases and 5 bases respectively, with 7 bases between them. The CDR3 spans 11 residues. Written as DNA, the CDR3 is TGTGCCAGCGGCGCCTATCAGCCCCAGCATTTT. Protein product: CASGAYQPQHF.

The rearrangement links TRBV5-1 to TRBJ2-5; D gene uncertain. The end of the DNA is better explained by TRBJ2-1, so the J call may be wrong. This CDR3 contains 15 residues. The V gene's germline CDR1 is SGHRS and CDR2 YFSETQ. DNA for the CDR3: TGCGCCAGCAGCTTGGACGGGTCTAGTCATAATGAGCAGTTCTTC. This sequence encodes CASSLDGSSHNEQFF.

The rearrangement uses TRBV6-5 and TRBJ2-5, with TRBD2 identical over 10 bases. V was pared by 6 bases and J by 5 bases, with 12 bases of the junction left unmatched. Germline-derived CDR1 and CDR2 are MNHEY and SVGAGI. The CDR3 consists of 16 residues. CDR3 protein: CASREGLAGVMETQYF. The CDR3 DNA is TGTGCCAGCAGGGAAGGTCTAGCGGGGGTAATGGAGACCCAGTACTTC.

The chain combines TRBV12-3 or TRBV12-4 with TRBJ2-2; 7 nucleotides match TRBD2. V lost 3 bases, J lost 1 base, and 5 bases stayed unmatched. CDR3 length: 16 residues. DNA of the CDR3: TGTGCCAGCAGTTTGTTCGCGGGGGAGAACACCGGGGAGCTGTTTTTT. Encoded protein: CASSLFAGENTGELFF.

This clonotype appeared a few times. This rearrangement joins TRBV18 to TRBJ2-7, with D perhaps TRBD1 (6 bases). Germline CDR1 is KGHSH and CDR2 is LQKENI. The CDR3 has 14 amino acids. V lost 6 bases, J lost 2 bases, and 14 bases lay in between. The CDR3 reads CASSQERTAYEQYF. Here the CDR3 DNA reads TGTGCCAGCTCCCAGGAGAGGACAGCCTACGAGCAGTACTTC.

This chain links TRBV6-6 with TRBJ2-5; D remains unclear. CDR3 size: 13 residues. Per germline, CDR1 MNHNY and CDR2 SVGAGI (reference sequence). Trimming stripped 5 bases from V and 5 bases from J, with 12 bases between. CDR3 residues: CASSTRAKETQYF. The CDR3 nucleotides read TGTGCCAGCAGTACTCGGGCCAAGGAGACCCAGTACTTC.

The chain employs TRBV29-1 and TRBJ2-1; TRBD1 aligns across 11 bases. This CDR3 contains 16 residues. J was trimmed by 9 bases and V by 6 bases; bases with no gene match: 16. CDR1 and CDR2 (germline): SQVTM, ANQGSEA. The CDR3 DNA sequence: TGCAGCGTCCGCCCCCCCGGGACAGGGGGACAAAGTGAGCAGTTCTTC. Translating it yields CSVRPPGTGGQSEQFF.